This TCR beta chain was sequenced for a study of blood T cells in healthy people across ages. Then a second PCR, running about 6 to 11 cycles, was carried out with a sample-barcoded 5' primer and a J-beta primer mix. TCRdb processed the 5' RACE reads anew with MiXCR; each CDR3 protein has one entry. The sample yields 650,000 to 800,000 distinct CDR3 sequences, approximately 52% seen once. V lost 1 base to trimming and J lost 7 bases, with 19 bases between them. The CDR3 is 16 residues long. CDR1 SGHRS and CDR2 YFSETQ come from the germline V gene. This clonotype was counted between two and nine times.

Specimen: blood. The receptor's source is a woman older than 75 in good health. V usage is TRBV5-1 and J usage is TRBJ2-3, with TRBD2 as a possible D gene (6 bases). The CDR3 sequence: CASSLTPGGPTNTQYF. The CDR3 nucleotides read TGCGCCAGCAGCTTGACTCCAGGAGGGCCAACTAATACGCAGTATTTT.